The rows below give T cell receptor beta chains drawn from one sample of a study of T cell responses to AZD1222 COVID-19 vaccine. Sequencing used immunoSEQ multiplex PCR; TCRdb keeps in-frame clones, though not all of them. The sample consists of 150,000 or so clones, about 91% of them appearing once. The sequencing here drew on peripheral blood, taken 28 days after the second AZD1222 dose. The source of these receptors is an adult who received the AZD1222 COVID-19 vaccine. CDR3s include the opening cysteine and the closing phenylalanine or tryptophan. The D gene is left open where the match is weak. Not every row has a clone size; where given, it reads once, few, many or a size class.

clone size: NA
J gene: TRBJ2-3
CDR3 length: 15
V gene: TRBV4-2
D gene: TRBD1
CDR3 protein: CASRTGGGDTDTQYF
CDR3 DNA: TGTGCCAGCAGGACAGGGGGAGGGGACACAGATACGCAGTATTTT

clone size: many
J gene: TRBJ1-4
CDR3 length: 11
V gene: TRBV6-5
D gene: NA
CDR3 protein: CASSFRGKLFF
CDR3 DNA: TGTGCCAGCAGCTTTAGGGGGAAACTGTTTTTT

clone size: NA
J gene: TRBJ1-1
CDR3 length: 12
V gene: TRBV18
D gene: NA
CDR3 protein: CASSARGTEAFF
CDR3 DNA: TGTGCCAGCTCCGCAAGGGGCACTGAAGCTTTCTTT

clone size: NA
J gene: TRBJ1-6
CDR3 length: 14
V gene: TRBV7-9
D gene: TRBD1
CDR3 protein: CASSSTGVDSPLHF
CDR3 DNA: TGTGCCAGCAGCTCAACAGGGGTGGATTCACCCCTCCACTTT

clone size: NA
J gene: TRBJ2-7
CDR3 length: 16
V gene: TRBV18
D gene: TRBD1
CDR3 protein: CASSAPGTGGPYEQYF
CDR3 DNA: TGTGCCAGCTCAGCCCCCGGGACAGGGGGACCCTACGAGCAGTACTTC

clone size: few
J gene: TRBJ2-7
CDR3 length: 17
V gene: TRBV3-1/TRBV3-2
D gene: TRBD1
CDR3 protein: CASTRTGDSRSSYEQYF
CDR3 DNA: TGTGCCAGCACCCGGACAGGGGATAGTAGGAGCTCCTACGAGCAGTACTTC

clone size: once
J gene: TRBJ2-5
CDR3 length: 15
V gene: TRBV4-1
D gene: TRBD2
CDR3 protein: CALIGLAGGWETQYF
CDR3 DNA: TGCGCCCTCATTGGGCTAGCGGGGGGGTGGGAGACCCAGTACTTC

clone size: NA
J gene: TRBJ2-5
CDR3 length: 13
V gene: TRBV19
D gene: NA
CDR3 protein: CASSFTRGETQYF
CDR3 DNA: TGTGCCAGTAGTTTTACTAGAGGAGAGACCCAGTACTTC

clone size: NA
J gene: TRBJ2-7
CDR3 length: 15
V gene: TRBV19
D gene: NA
CDR3 protein: CASSRQGGRSYEQYF
CDR3 DNA: TGTGCCAGTAGTCGACAGGGAGGGCGATCCTACGAGCAGTACTTC

clone size: NA
J gene: TRBJ2-7
CDR3 length: 14
V gene: TRBV6-1
D gene: NA
CDR3 protein: CASSEGVSPYEQYF
CDR3 DNA: TGTGCCAGCAGTGAAGGGGTTAGCCCCTACGAGCAGTACTTC

clone size: once
J gene: TRBJ1-1
CDR3 length: 15
V gene: TRBV7-9
D gene: NA
CDR3 protein: CASSSHERGLGDAFF
CDR3 DNA: TGTGCCAGCAGCTCTCATGAGCGGGGGTTGGGTGATGCTTTCTTT

clone size: NA
J gene: TRBJ2-5
CDR3 length: 15
V gene: TRBV5-6
D gene: NA
CDR3 protein: CASSRGWQIQETQYF
CDR3 DNA: TGTGCCAGCAGCCGAGGGTGGCAGATCCAAGAGACCCAGTACTTC

clone size: NA
J gene: TRBJ1-2
CDR3 length: 14
V gene: TRBV29-1
D gene: NA
CDR3 protein: CSVVRRTDLHGYTF
CDR3 DNA: TGCAGCGTTGTCCGCAGGACGGACTTACATGGCTACACCTTC

clone size: NA
J gene: TRBJ2-7
CDR3 length: 14
V gene: TRBV19
D gene: NA
CDR3 protein: CASSRVAGTGEQYF
CDR3 DNA: TGTGCCAGTAGCAGAGTAGCAGGGACGGGGGAGCAGTACTTC

clone size: NA
J gene: TRBJ2-7
CDR3 length: 11
V gene: TRBV11-2
D gene: NA
CDR3 protein: CASSLGHEQYF
CDR3 DNA: TGTGCCAGCAGCTTAGGCCACGAGCAGTACTTC

clone size: NA
J gene: TRBJ2-1
CDR3 length: 15
V gene: TRBV11-2
D gene: TRBD2
CDR3 protein: CATVTRGGLYNEQFF
CDR3 DNA: TGTGCCACCGTGACCCGGGGGGGCCTATACAATGAGCAGTTCTTC

clone size: NA
J gene: TRBJ1-6
CDR3 length: 21
V gene: TRBV4-2
D gene: NA
CDR3 protein: CASSQDIQRGGSGSYNSPLHF
CDR3 DNA: TGTGCCAGCAGCCAAGATATTCAGAGAGGGGGGTCCGGCTCCTATAATTCACCCCTCCACTTT

clone size: NA
J gene: TRBJ2-7
CDR3 length: 19
V gene: TRBV27
D gene: TRBD1
CDR3 protein: CASSLKTRLRQGDLFEQYF
CDR3 DNA: TGTGCCAGCAGTTTAAAAACTCGACTACGACAGGGGGACCTTTTCGAGCAGTACTTC

clone size: few
J gene: TRBJ1-5
CDR3 length: 16
V gene: TRBV19
D gene: NA
CDR3 protein: CASSIVGGSSNQPQHF
CDR3 DNA: TGTGCCAGTAGTATAGTCGGGGGTTCTAGCAATCAGCCCCAGCATTTT

clone size: NA
J gene: TRBJ1-6
CDR3 length: 14
V gene: TRBV29-1
D gene: NA
CDR3 protein: CSVEDLADNSPLHF
CDR3 DNA: TGCAGCGTTGAAGATCTGGCGGATAATTCACCCCTCCACTTT

clone size: NA
J gene: TRBJ2-1
CDR3 length: 15
V gene: TRBV6-2/TRBV6-3
D gene: TRBD2
CDR3 protein: CASSKAGSYYNEQFF
CDR3 DNA: TGTGCCAGCAGTAAAGCGGGGAGCTACTACAATGAGCAGTTCTTC

clone size: once
J gene: TRBJ2-1
CDR3 length: 14
V gene: TRBV18
D gene: NA
CDR3 protein: CASSPIRGGNEQFF
CDR3 DNA: TGTGCCAGCTCACCCATAAGGGGCGGGAATGAGCAGTTCTTC

clone size: NA
J gene: TRBJ1-5
CDR3 length: 17
V gene: TRBV2
D gene: NA
CDR3 protein: CASSETGALGSNQPQHF
CDR3 DNA: TGTGCCAGCAGTGAAACCGGGGCCCTCGGTAGCAATCAGCCCCAGCATTTT

clone size: NA
J gene: TRBJ2-5
CDR3 length: 18
V gene: TRBV4-2
D gene: TRBD2
CDR3 protein: CASSLIPSAGGPGETQYF
CDR3 DNA: TGTGCCAGCAGCTTAATTCCTTCAGCGGGGGGGCCTGGAGAGACCCAGTACTTC

clone size: NA
J gene: TRBJ2-2
CDR3 length: 15
V gene: TRBV5-1
D gene: TRBD2
CDR3 protein: CASSLSGRGTGELFF
CDR3 DNA: TGCGCCAGCAGCTTGAGCGGGAGGGGGACCGGGGAGCTGTTTTTT

clone size: NA
J gene: TRBJ2-1
CDR3 length: 15
V gene: TRBV19
D gene: TRBD2
CDR3 protein: CASKGGRSSYNEQFF
CDR3 DNA: TGTGCCAGTAAAGGCGGGAGGAGCTCCTACAATGAGCAGTTCTTC

clone size: once
J gene: TRBJ1-4
CDR3 length: 15
V gene: TRBV30
D gene: NA
CDR3 protein: CAWSVGIGNNEKLFF
CDR3 DNA: TGTGCCTGGAGTGTAGGCATCGGGAATAATGAAAAACTGTTTTTT

clone size: once
J gene: TRBJ2-1
CDR3 length: 16
V gene: TRBV7-8
D gene: NA
CDR3 protein: CASSPPTRPVGNEQFF
CDR3 DNA: TGTGCCAGCAGCCCCCCCACCCGTCCGGTCGGCAATGAGCAGTTCTTC

clone size: once
J gene: TRBJ2-5
CDR3 length: 12
V gene: TRBV6-2/TRBV6-3
D gene: NA
CDR3 protein: CASSYPEETQYF
CDR3 DNA: TGTGCCAGCAGTTACCCAGAGGAGACCCAGTACTTC

clone size: NA
J gene: TRBJ1-6
CDR3 length: 14
V gene: TRBV15
D gene: TRBD1
CDR3 protein: CATTRQGRDSPLHF
CDR3 DNA: TGTGCCACCACCCGACAGGGAAGGGATTCACCCCTCCACTTT

clone size: NA
J gene: TRBJ2-3
CDR3 length: 14
V gene: TRBV30
D gene: NA
CDR3 protein: CAWWAFGDTDTQYF
CDR3 DNA: TGTGCCTGGTGGGCTTTTGGGGACACAGATACGCAGTATTTT

clone size: NA
J gene: TRBJ1-6
CDR3 length: 17
V gene: TRBV9
D gene: NA
CDR3 protein: CASSVHQGGPYNSPLHF
CDR3 DNA: TGTGCCAGCAGCGTCCATCAAGGAGGCCCCTATAATTCACCCCTCCACTTT

clone size: NA
J gene: TRBJ1-3
CDR3 length: 15
V gene: TRBV11-2
D gene: NA
CDR3 protein: CASSLGGVSGNTIYF
CDR3 DNA: TGTGCCAGCAGCTTAGGAGGGGTCTCTGGAAACACCATATATTTT

clone size: NA
J gene: TRBJ2-7
CDR3 length: 16
V gene: TRBV3-1/TRBV3-2
D gene: TRBD2
CDR3 protein: CASSQGLAGGPYEQYF
CDR3 DNA: TGTGCCAGCAGCCAGGGACTAGCGGGAGGGCCCTACGAGCAGTACTTC

clone size: NA
J gene: TRBJ2-7
CDR3 length: 15
V gene: TRBV6-2/TRBV6-3
D gene: NA
CDR3 protein: CASSPWSGGLYEQYF
CDR3 DNA: TGTGCCAGCAGCCCCTGGAGCGGAGGGCTCTACGAGCAGTACTTC

clone size: NA
J gene: TRBJ2-7
CDR3 length: 12
V gene: TRBV30
D gene: NA
CDR3 protein: CAWSPSSYEQYF
CDR3 DNA: TGTGCCTGGAGTCCTAGCTCCTACGAGCAGTACTTC

clone size: NA
J gene: TRBJ2-1
CDR3 length: 16
V gene: TRBV9
D gene: NA
CDR3 protein: CASSPRRETPWNEQFF
CDR3 DNA: TGTGCCAGCAGCCCTCGCAGGGAGACCCCTTGGAATGAGCAGTTCTTC

clone size: NA
J gene: TRBJ2-3
CDR3 length: 15
V gene: TRBV18
D gene: TRBD1
CDR3 protein: CASSPTGGGTDTQYF
CDR3 DNA: TGTGCCAGCTCTCCGACAGGGGGCGGGACAGATACGCAGTATTTT

clone size: NA
J gene: TRBJ1-3
CDR3 length: 17
V gene: TRBV5-1
D gene: TRBD1
CDR3 protein: CASSHQGRTGADSTIYF
CDR3 DNA: TGCGCCAGCAGCCATCAGGGTCGGACAGGCGCCGATTCCACCATATATTTT

clone size: few
J gene: TRBJ1-1
CDR3 length: 17
V gene: TRBV30
D gene: TRBD1
CDR3 protein: CAWSPRGDRGSSTEAFF
CDR3 DNA: TGTGCCTGGAGTCCACGGGGGGACAGGGGTTCGAGCACTGAAGCTTTCTTT

clone size: NA
J gene: TRBJ1-5
CDR3 length: 16
V gene: TRBV4-1
D gene: NA
CDR3 protein: CASSQVGADRNQPQHF
CDR3 DNA: TGCGCCAGCAGCCAAGTTGGAGCGGACAGAAATCAGCCCCAGCATTTT